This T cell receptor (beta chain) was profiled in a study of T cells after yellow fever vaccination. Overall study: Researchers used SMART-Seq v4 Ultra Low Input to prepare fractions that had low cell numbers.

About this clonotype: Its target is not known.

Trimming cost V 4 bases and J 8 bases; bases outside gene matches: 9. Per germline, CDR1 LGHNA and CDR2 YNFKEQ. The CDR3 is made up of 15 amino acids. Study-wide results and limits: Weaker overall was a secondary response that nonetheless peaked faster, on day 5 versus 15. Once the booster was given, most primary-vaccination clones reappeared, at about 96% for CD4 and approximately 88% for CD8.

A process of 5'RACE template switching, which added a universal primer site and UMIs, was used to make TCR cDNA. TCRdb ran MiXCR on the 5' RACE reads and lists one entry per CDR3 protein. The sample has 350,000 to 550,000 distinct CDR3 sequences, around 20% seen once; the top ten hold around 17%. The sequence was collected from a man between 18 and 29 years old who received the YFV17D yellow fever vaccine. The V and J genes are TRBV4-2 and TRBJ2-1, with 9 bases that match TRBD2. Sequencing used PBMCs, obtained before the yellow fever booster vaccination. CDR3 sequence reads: CASSRSAGGFDEQFF. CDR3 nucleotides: TGTGCCAGCAGCCGGTCAGCGGGGGGATTCGATGAGCAGTTCTTC.